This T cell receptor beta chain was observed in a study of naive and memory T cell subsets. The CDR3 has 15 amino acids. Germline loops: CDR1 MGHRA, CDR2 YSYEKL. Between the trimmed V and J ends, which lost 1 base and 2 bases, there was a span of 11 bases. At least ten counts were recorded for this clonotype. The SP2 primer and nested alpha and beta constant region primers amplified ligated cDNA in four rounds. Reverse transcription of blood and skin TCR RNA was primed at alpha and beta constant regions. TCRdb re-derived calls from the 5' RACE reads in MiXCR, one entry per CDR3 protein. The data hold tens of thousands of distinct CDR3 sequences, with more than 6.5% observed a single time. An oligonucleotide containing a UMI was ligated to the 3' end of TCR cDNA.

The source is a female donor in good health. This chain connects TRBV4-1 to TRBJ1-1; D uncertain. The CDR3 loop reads CASSQVGSLNTEAFF. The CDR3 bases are TGCGCCAGCAGCCAAGTTGGCAGCCTAAACACTGAAGCTTTCTTT.